The TCR beta chain described here comes from a study of early T cells in non-severe SARS-CoV-2 infection (dated by TCRdb to about 2021). For the study in its entirety: TCR sequencing used bulk RNA from unsorted whole blood, so alpha and beta chains could not be paired. Paper-wide results and their limitations: VDJdb matching was skewed toward anti-spike CD8 responses and likely underestimated virus-specific expansions, missing private and CD4 specificities.

The CDR3 has 20 amino acids, counting the end cysteine and phenylalanine. The sequence is cut down to CDR3 DNA, 60 bases in frame from base 1. CDR1 and CDR2, per the germline V gene, are LGHNA and YSLEER. Germline trimming: 4 bases from V, 1 base from J; junction bases outside gene matches: 14. A note on this clonotype: Its antigen remains unidentified. The input lacks base qualities; no much larger clone sits a single base away.

A case-control design nested within a healthcare worker cohort in London, UK, was used, with weekly nasopharyngeal swab PCR tests and blood sampling performed. Healthcare workers were recruited between 23 and 31 March 2020, during the week of the UK lockdown, and were followed weekly for up to about 15 weeks. Libraries were prepared through 5' RACE. The sequencer was a NextSeq 500. In the TCR library protocol, unique molecular identifiers were attached to individual cDNA molecules to correct for PCR bias and sequencing error. Sequencing covered both TCR alpha and beta chains, and within each sample the abundances of alpha and beta sequences were tightly co-correlated. The source study handled its data this way. Decombinator V4 was used to perform V gene, J gene and CDR3 annotation of TCR sequences. Expanded TCRs were defined as changing significantly between any two time points under a Poisson model with p below 0.0001. Abundances of TCRs were expressed as counts per million after normalisation to the total number of TCRs sequenced in each sample. TRAV1-2 paired with TRAJ12, TRAJ20 or TRAJ33 defined MAIT TCRs, while TRAV10 paired with TRAJ18 defined iNKT TCRs. VDJdb, accessed on 1 November 2021, was searched for TCRs annotated for CMV, EBV and SARS-CoV-2, and TCRs annotated for more than one antigen were excluded. The public reads were reprocessed in TCRdb via fastp at Q25 and MiXCR, keeping in-frame beta chains. CDR3 protein duplicates are merged, each entry listing the most common genes and DNA. The authors' filters were not applied to this entry. Here the sample has about 69,000 distinct CDR3 sequences; 9.5% occur a single time. 5.9% of the sample comes from the top ten.

This TCR derives from an adult who was a healthcare worker with PCR-confirmed SARS-CoV-2 infection or an uninfected control (not recorded which). The sequence is built from TRBV4-3 and TRBJ2-4, with 12 bases aligning to TRBD2. Sequencing was carried out using whole blood. Read as DNA, the sequence is TGCGCCAGCAGCCCGACCCTAGCGGGAGGGTCGGACGGGGCCAAAAACATTCAGTACTTC. Translated, this gives CASSPTLAGGSDGAKNIQYF.